The rows below give T cell receptor beta chains drawn from one sample of a study of Ad26.COV2.S vaccination and SARS-CoV-2 variants. Only in-frame clones appear in the TCRdb table, and some are missing; sequencing was by immunoSEQ multiplex PCR. This sample has a few hundred thousand clones, with 87% found just once. The sequencing here drew on peripheral blood, taken in a trial of Ad26.COV2.S vaccine versus placebo. These TCRs come from a person aged 18 to 59 who received the Ad26.COV2.S COVID-19 vaccine or a placebo. CDR3s include the opening cysteine and the closing phenylalanine or tryptophan. A D gene is named only where the DNA matches it firmly. Part of the rows lack a size; the others show once, few, many or a class for expanded clones.

NA	NA	TRBV6-4	TRBJ1-5	CASSDPKPRENALNQPQHF	TGTGCCAGCAGTGACCCGAAACCCAGGGAAAATGCCCTCAATCAGCCCCAGCATTTT
NA	NA	TRBV7-9	TRBJ1-5	CASSLASEIQPQHF	TGTGCCAGCAGCTTAGCGAGTGAAATCCAGCCCCAGCATTTT
NA	NA	TRBV3-1/TRBV3-2	TRBJ2-3	CASSQDRGLLTDTQYF	TGTGCCAGCAGCCAAGATCGGGGACTTCTCACAGATACGCAGTATTTT
NA	TRBD1	TRBV3-1/TRBV3-2	TRBJ1-6	CASSPRTGENSPLHF	TGTGCCAGCAGCCCCCGGACAGGGGAAAATTCACCCCTCCACTTT
NA	NA	TRBV30	TRBJ1-3	CAWSRSSGNTIYF	TGTGCCTGGAGTCGCTCCTCTGGAAACACCATATATTTT
NA	NA	TRBV7-9	TRBJ2-7	CASSLGGGEQYF	TGTGCCAGCAGCTTAGGGGGCGGCGAGCAGTACTTC
few	NA	TRBV6-1	TRBJ2-7	CASSERLPGSGGSYEQYF	TGTGCCAGCAGTGAAAGGTTGCCGGGTTCGGGCGGCTCCTACGAGCAGTACTTC
NA	TRBD1	TRBV9	TRBJ1-2	CASSGGGGDYGYTF	TGTGCCAGCAGCGGAGGGGGCGGCGACTATGGCTACACCTTC
NA	TRBD1	TRBV19	TRBJ2-7	CASSRTGVAYEQYF	TGTGCCAGTAGCCGCACAGGGGTGGCCTACGAGCAGTACTTC
NA	NA	TRBV29-1	TRBJ2-7	CSVEGGAAYEQYF	TGCAGCGTTGAAGGTGGGGCCGCCTACGAGCAGTACTTC
once	TRBD1	TRBV6-5	TRBJ2-4	CASSKDGTVTYF	TGTGCCAGCAGCAAAGACGGGACAGTCACGTACTTC
NA	TRBD1	TRBV19	TRBJ1-6	CASSKGQGSSYNSPLHF	TGTGCCAGTAGTAAGGGACAGGGCAGCTCCTATAATTCACCCCTCCACTTT
NA	TRBD1	TRBV6-5	TRBJ1-1	CASSRDRETGAFF	TGTGCCAGCAGTCGGGACAGGGAAACGGGAGCTTTCTTT
NA	NA	TRBV6-6	TRBJ2-5	CASRRDNQETQYF	TGTGCCAGCCGACGGGACAACCAAGAGACCCAGTACTTC
few	NA	TRBV19	TRBJ1-5	CASSTQDGINQPQHF	TGTGCCAGTAGTACTCAAGACGGGATCAATCAGCCCCAGCATTTT
NA	NA	TRBV6-2/TRBV6-3	TRBJ2-1	CASSYLGGRNNEQFF	TGTGCCAGCAGTTACCTTGGTGGAAGGAACAATGAGCAGTTCTTC
NA	NA	TRBV5-6	TRBJ1-1	CASSWGRRVDFF	TGTGCCAGCAGCTGGGGACGGCGGGTAGATTTCTTT
NA	NA	TRBV12-5	TRBJ1-1	CASGRDKNTEAFF	TGTGCTAGTGGCCGGGACAAGAACACTGAAGCTTTCTTT
NA	NA	TRBV7-9	TRBJ2-1	CASSLAGRGYYNEQFF	TGTGCCAGCAGCTTAGCCGGCAGGGGATACTACAATGAGCAGTTCTTC
once	TRBD1	TRBV3-1/TRBV3-2	TRBJ2-7	CASSQGGTGASYEQYF	TGTGCCAGCAGCCAAGGGGGGACAGGGGCCTCCTACGAGCAGTACTTC
NA	TRBD2	TRBV6-5	TRBJ2-1	CASSGLADYNEQFF	TGTGCCAGCAGCGGACTAGCGGACTACAATGAGCAGTTCTTC
NA	TRBD2	TRBV24-1	TRBJ2-3	CATSPKGLAGSTDTQYF	TGTGCCACCAGTCCTAAGGGACTAGCGGGGAGCACAGATACGCAGTATTTT
NA	NA	TRBV30	TRBJ2-6	CAGSGGSGANVLTF	TGTGCCGGTTCAGGTGGGTCTGGGGCCAACGTCCTGACTTTC
NA	NA	TRBV4-2	TRBJ1-6	CASSQDPGRDFSPLHF	TGTGCCAGCAGCCAAGACCCCGGAAGGGATTTTTCACCCCTCCACTTT
NA	TRBD2	TRBV7-2	TRBJ2-2	CASSLGLAITGELFF	TGTGCCAGCAGCTTAGGACTAGCCATCACCGGGGAGCTGTTTTTT
NA	TRBD1	TRBV7-8	TRBJ1-5	CASSLGPGGRDQPQHF	TGTGCCAGCAGCTTAGGACCAGGGGGGAGGGATCAGCCCCAGCATTTT
NA	TRBD1	TRBV5-1	TRBJ2-3	CASSPGQTTDTQYF	TGCGCCAGCAGCCCGGGACAGACCACAGATACGCAGTATTTT
NA	TRBD2	TRBV5-6	TRBJ2-7	CASSLRLAGRGHEQYF	TGTGCCAGCAGCTTGCGACTAGCGGGCCGAGGCCACGAGCAGTACTTC
NA	NA	TRBV5-6	TRBJ2-7	CASSLVHSHEQYF	TGTGCCAGCAGCTTGGTTCACAGCCACGAGCAGTACTTC